This TCR beta chain was captured in a study of patients and donors after allogeneic stem cell transplantation. This clonotype occurred many times. TCRdb passed the RT-PCR reads through MiXCR, listing each CDR3 protein once. The sample includes some 10,000 distinct CDR3 sequences, approximately 3.9% seen only once; the top ten take just under 20%. Source material: blood, either unsorted or a sorted T cell fraction (not recorded which). The receptor was isolated from a human donor who was either an allogeneic HSCT recipient or a stem cell or donor lymphocyte infusion donor (not recorded which). It is not recorded whose cells these are; they may come from a transplant donor.

The CDR3 protein is CASSVGLGEQYF. As DNA, the CDR3 is TGTGCCAGCTCGGTCGGACTAGGCGAGCAGTACTTC. The chain carries TRBV18 and TRBJ2-7; TRBD2 aligns across 7 bases. The CDR3 is 12 residues long. After removal of 6 bases from V and 6 bases from J, the junction contained 5 bases not matched to a gene. Germline CDR1 KGHSH, CDR2 LQKENI.